Listed here is a single T cell receptor (beta chain). This clonotype was counted a few times. Its antigen is unknown. Base qualities were left out, and no much larger clone turns up one base away. The TCR beta CDR3 regions were amplified from the RNA transcripts. The TCR CDR3 was subjected to a first round of RT-PCR using the HTBI primer set and the Qiagen OneStep RT-PCR kit. A second multiplex PCR round built the libraries, followed by size selection and purification. Paired-end sequencing of the libraries was performed with 100 bp reads on an Illumina HiSeq2000. In the authors' own workflow: SOAPnuke was used to process the raw data, with reads discarded if the reads contained adapters or uncalled bases, had a mean Phred below 15, or lacked an exact constant-primer or identifier match. High-quality paired reads were merged with COPE v1.2.5, and unique nucleotide sequences were defined as clonotypes. MiTCR v1.1 was used to align the clonotypes against IMGT TRBV, TRBD and TRBJ reference segments. Only V-J combinations with frequency above 0.0001, covering about 99% of repertoires, were analysed. The TCS score was defined as F50 (clonal expansion) divided by E x V (chaos), with BLOSUM62-based TCRdist calculated between CDR3 peptides within each V-J. Welch's t-statistics and random forest reduced around 550 V-J features to 13, which were used in a naive Bayes classifier (R e1071). Starting from the raw public reads, TCRdb applied fastp trimming at Q25, assembled clones with MiXCR and retained in-frame beta chains. Every distinct CDR3 protein forms one entry, paired with its most common genes and DNA. These V and J calls rely on TCRdb rather than the paper's analysis. The sample includes approximately 600,000 distinct CDR3 sequences, with approximately 14% observed a single time. The top ten hold 7.1% of the sample.

This entry belongs to a study of T cells in Graves' hyperthyroidism and ophthalmopathy (dated 2019 in TCRdb). For context, the study as a whole: Peripheral blood samples were taken at initial diagnosis, before any treatment was given. To identify distinguishing TCR V-J signatures, a discovery cohort of about 95 patients was used, comprising 40 to 45 with Graves' ophthalmopathy and around 60 with stable Graves' hyperthyroidism. Once sampling was done, hyperthyroidism patients were given methimazole at a starting dose of 30 mg daily, whereas ophthalmopathy patients were given high-dose intravenous methylprednisolone. According to the paper, TCR Vbeta CDR3 sequencing was carried out on about 140 peripheral blood samples, which came from approximately 43 ophthalmopathy, fewer than 80 hyperthyroidism and roughly 17 progressor patients. The 100 discovery patients were randomly split 7:3 into training and test sets. Whether ophthalmopathy could be predicted prospectively was tested in an independent validation cohort made up of 18 to 20 hyperthyroidism patients plus 17 patients who later progressed to ophthalmopathy. The study also compared thyroid tissue and blood T-cell repertoires from five or six Graves' hyperthyroidism patients.

CDR1 and CDR2 are drawn from the germline V gene: MGHRA, YSYEKL. The CDR3 numbers 15 residues from cysteine through phenylalanine. Only CDR3 DNA remains: 45 bases, in frame from the first base. The germline ends are 10 bases apart after V is trimmed by 4 bases and J by 0 bases. Study-wide conclusions, independent of this receptor: A model built on a 13 V-J signature distinguished ophthalmopathy from stable hyperthyroidism, reaching about 88% sensitivity and about 81% specificity in cross-validation and 80%/75% in testing. Most expanded thyroid clonotypes (frequency above 0.001) were also found in blood, which suggests that blood repertoires may mirror thyroid immune responses. Sample size was not statistically predetermined, and blinding of investigators to group allocation was not performed. During validation, the model predicted progression to ophthalmopathy a median of about 6.3 months ahead of onset, with around 71% sensitivity and 72.22% specificity.

Ophthalmopathy patients had moderately to severely active disease, Clinical Activity Score of at least 3, NOSPECS grade of at least 4, and duration under 3 months. Exclusion was applied to patients with uncontrolled infections, other autoimmune diseases, pregnancy or lactation. Diagnoses were based on clinical symptoms, serum thyroxine and TRAb, thyroid ultrasound and orbital computed tomography. Ficoll-Paque density gradient centrifugation was used to isolate PBMCs from 10 ml of fresh peripheral blood. Total RNA was extracted using Trizol reagent, and RNA quality was assessed on an Agilent 2100 Bioanalyzer.

This receptor was taken from a woman in her late teens or twenties with Graves' ophthalmopathy. The chain employs TRBV4-1 and TRBJ1-5, with the D gene not confidently named. The sample comprised blood. The DNA reads as follows: TGCGCCAGCAGCCCTTTTGAGATTAGCAATCAGCCCCAGCATTTT. Translated, it gives CASSPFEISNQPQHF.